These 18 T cell receptor beta chains came from one sample sequenced in a study of blood T cell repertoires in COVID-19. The repertoire was sequenced with immunoSEQ multiplex PCR; TCRdb's copy has only in-frame clones and lacks some. Of 340,000 or so clones listed, about 86% are singletons. Specimen: peripheral blood. The receptors come from a man aged 30-40 years with active or convalescent COVID-19.

The rearrangement links TRBV30 to TRBJ1-3; D is undetermined. Trimming took 4 bases from V and 0 from J, leaving 13 bases between them. CDR1 and CDR2 (germline): GTSNPN, SVGIG (reference sequence). The CDR3 has 15 amino acids. CDR3 sequence (DNA): TGTGCCTGGATTACCACCGGAGGCTCTGGAAACACCATATATTTT. The encoded protein is CAWITTGGSGNTIYF. The full variable domain, in which reference TRBV30 and TRBJ1-3 provide the parts outside the CDR3, is SQTIHQWPATLVQPVGSPLSLECTVEGTSNPNLYWYRQAAGRGLQLLFYSVGIGQISSEVPQNLSASRPQDRQFILSSKKLLLSDSGFYLCAWITTGGSGNTIYFGEGSWLTVV.

This clone occurred once. The V call is TRBV7-2, the J call TRBJ2-7, with TRBD2 matching over 8 bases. This CDR3 is built from 15 residues. V was clipped by 1 base and J by 1 base; unmatched bases: 3. Germline CDR1 and CDR2: SGHTA and FQGNSA. CDR3 sequence: CASSLVAGPSYEQYF. The DNA for the CDR3 is TGTGCCAGCAGCTTAGTAGCGGGGCCTTCCTACGAGCAGTACTTC.

The chain employs TRBV18 and TRBJ2-7; TRBD2 aligns across 10 bases. V lost 6 bases, J lost 6 bases, and 8 bases stayed unmatched. CDR1 KGHSH and CDR2 LQKENI come from the germline V gene. CDR3 length equals 14 residues. CDR3 residues: CASSTGLAPAEQYF. DNA of the CDR3: TGTGCCAGCTCTACGGGACTAGCGCCCGCCGAGCAGTACTTC. Based on the CDR3 plus reference TRBV18 and TRBJ2-7, the full variable domain is NAGVMQNPRHLVRRRGQEARLRCSPMKGHSHVYWYRQLPEEGLKFMVYLQKENIIDESGMPKERFSAEFPKEGPSILRIQQVVRGDSAAYFCASSTGLAPAEQYFGPGTRLTVT.

V is TRBV11-2 and J is TRBJ1-6, with no clear D. Deletions cut 5 bases from V and 0 bases from J, with 11 bases between. The CDR3 covers 16 residues. Looked up from germline, CDR1 is SGHAT and CDR2 is FQNNGV. The CDR3 spells CASSALLSSYNSPLHF. The CDR3 DNA reads TGTGCCAGCAGCGCCCTTCTTAGCTCCTATAATTCACCCCTCCACTTT. Using reference TRBV11-2 and TRBJ1-6 for the parts outside the CDR3, the full variable domain is EAGVAQSPRYKIIEKRQSVAFWCNPISGHATLYWYQQILGQGPKLLIQFQNNGVVDDSQLPKDRFSAERLKGVDSTLKIQPAKLEDSAVYLCASSALLSSYNSPLHFGNGTRLTVT.

This clone was seen just once. The DNA of the CDR3 is TGTGCCAGCAGTTTATCGGGGTCCGCAGATACGCAGTATTTT. Protein: CASSLSGSADTQYF. The rearrangement joins TRBV28 to TRBJ2-3; a possible D gene is TRBD2 (5 bases). Trimming pared 1 base from V and 4 bases from J, leaving 9 bases between. CDR3 length: 14 amino acids. Germline V gives CDR1 MDHEN, CDR2 SYDVKM.

This chain links TRBV7-2 with TRBJ1-3; 9 positions agree with TRBD1. The CDR3 runs 15 residues. Germline CDR1 reads SGHTA; CDR2 reads FQGNSA. V lost 3 bases and J lost 4; bases outside the gene matches: 4. This CDR3 is CASSFGTGRGNTIYF. The CDR3 nucleotides are TGTGCCAGCAGCTTCGGGACAGGGAGGGGAAACACCATATATTTT.

V usage is TRBV4-3 and J usage is TRBJ2-4, with D perhaps TRBD2 (7 bases). CDR3 length: 16 residues. The ends were cut back, 1 base at V and 1 base at J, with 11 bases in the middle. Germline loops: CDR1 LGHNA, CDR2 YSLEER. The CDR3 protein is CASSQVGGPAKNIQYF. The CDR3 DNA follows: TGCGCCAGCAGCCAAGTGGGGGGGCCGGCCAAAAACATTCAGTACTTC.

CDR3 sequence reads: CASSMGRGTDTQYF. The CDR3 nucleotides read TGTGCCAGTAGTATGGGCAGGGGCACAGATACGCAGTATTTT. The J gene is TRBJ2-3, the V gene TRBV19; possible D gene TRBD1, 5 bases. Germline assignment: CDR1 LNHDA and CDR2 SQIVND (reference sequence). The ends were cut back, 3 bases at V and 1 base at J, with 8 bases in the middle. CDR3 length equals 14 residues. Together with reference TRBV19 and TRBJ2-3, the CDR3 gives the full variable domain: DGGITQSPKYLFRKEGQNVTLSCEQNLNHDAMYWYRQDPGQGLRLIYYSQIVNDFQKGDIAEGYSVSREKKESFPLTVTSAQKNPTAFYLCASSMGRGTDTQYFGPGTRLTVL.

The sample holds a few counts of this clone. V is TRBV30 and J is TRBJ2-7, with D perhaps matching TRBD1 or TRBD2 (5 bases each). V was trimmed by 5 bases and J by 6 bases, leaving 14 bases between them. The CDR3 covers 12 residues. CDR1 is GTSNPN, CDR2 SVGIG, per germline (reference sequence). The CDR3 sequence is CAWDSLGGEQYF. DNA of the CDR3: TGTGCCTGGGACAGTTTAGGAGGCGAGCAGTACTTC. The complete variable domain, with remaining parts taken from reference TRBV30 and TRBJ2-7, reads SQTIHQWPATLVQPVGSPLSLECTVEGTSNPNLYWYRQAAGRGLQLLFYSVGIGQISSEVPQNLSASRPQDRQFILSSKKLLLSDSGFYLCAWDSLGGEQYFGPGTRLTVT.

The chain is built from TRBV6-5 and TRBJ1-1, with D hard to call. V dropped 4 bases and J dropped 4 bases, with 13 bases sitting between them. Germline CDR1 and CDR2: MNHEY and SVGAGI. This CDR3 has 14 amino acids. For the CDR3, the DNA is TGTGCCAGCAGTTTACACGGCGGGAGCACTGAAGCTTTCTTT. It specifies CASSLHGGSTEAFF.

V usage is TRBV7-6 and J usage is TRBJ2-1; 8 nucleotides agree with TRBD2. Losses at the gene ends were 11 bases for V and 10 bases for J; bases not matched to a gene: 16. The CDR3 covers 14 residues. Germline CDR1 SGHVS, CDR2 FNYEAQ. As DNA, the CDR3 is TGTGCCGTCTCAAGGGTCGGGGGGGCTGGCGAGCAGTTCTTC. Its translation is CAVSRVGGAGEQFF.

On this clone itself: A read error may produce the germline difference seen at one junction end. The CDR3 region has the DNA TGTGCCAGCAGCGCAACGACGGGACTAGCGGGAGGGGGGCTGAGAGTCTTC. This sequence encodes CASSATTGLAGGGLRVF. J is TRBJ2-1 and V is TRBV7-3; TRBD2 matches at 16 bases. Germline V gene sequence: CDR1 SGHTA, CDR2 FQGTGA. The CDR3 is made up of 17 amino acids.

The chain links TRBV12-3 or TRBV12-4 to TRBJ2-5; TRBD1 aligns across 10 bases. V lost 5 bases to trimming and J lost 7 bases; unmatched junction nucleotides: 1. CDR3 length: 12 amino acids. CDR3 coding DNA: TGTGCCAGCAGTAGGGACAGGGGGACCCAGTACTTC. Its protein product is CASSRDRGTQYF.

The chain links TRBV28 to TRBJ1-5; 8 positions match TRBD1. CDR3 length equals 13 residues. Trimming removed 8 bases from V and 7 bases from J; junction bases left unmatched: 7. The germline V gene has CDR1 MDHEN and CDR2 SYDVKM. CDR3 sequence reads: CASDRGRRQPQHF. CDR3 bases: TGTGCCAGCGACAGGGGTCGTCGGCAGCCCCAGCATTTT.

The chain joins TRBV7-2 to TRBJ2-1; 7 bases match TRBD2. The CDR3 is 15 residues long. CDR1 is SGHTA and CDR2 is FQGNSA in the germline V gene. After removal of 6 bases from V and 5 bases from J, the junction contained 10 bases not matched to a gene. The CDR3 region is CASRGRAGLHNEQFF. CDR3 bases: TGTGCCAGCAGGGGGAGGGCGGGATTGCACAATGAGCAGTTCTTC.

V is TRBV2 and J is TRBJ1-6; D is uncertain. Trimming took 10 bases from V and 0 from J, leaving 19 bases between them. The CDR3 consists of 17 residues. CDR1 and CDR2 (germline): SNHLY, FYNNEI. The CDR3 is CATQRGMGSSYNSPLHF. The CDR3 nucleotides are TGTGCCACCCAGCGGGGAATGGGGAGCTCCTATAATTCACCCCTCCACTTT.

The gene calls are TRBV2 and TRBJ2-2; TRBD2 matches 7 bases. Germline assignment: CDR1 SNHLY and CDR2 FYNNEI. Germline trimming cut 1 base from V and 7 bases from J; bases unmatched to any gene: 3. The CDR3 runs 14 residues. For the CDR3, the DNA is TGTGCCAGCAGTGAAGGCGGGAGCGGCGGGGAGCTGTTTTTT. Residues: CASSEGGSGGELFF.

This clone came up a few times. J is TRBJ1-5 and V is TRBV19; 7 nucleotides align to TRBD1. J lost 5 bases, V lost 5 bases, and 6 bases had no gene match. The length of the CDR3 is 14 residues. From germline, CDR1 is LNHDA and CDR2 SQIVND (reference sequence). CDR3 DNA: TGTGCCAGTAGTGAGGGCACAGGGGATCAGCCCCAGCATTTT. It is translated as CASSEGTGDQPQHF.